The 5 T cell receptor beta chains below were found in one sample sequenced in a study of T cells in Graves' hyperthyroidism and ophthalmopathy. Researchers took RNA transcripts and amplified the TCR beta CDR3 regions from them. HTBI primers drove first-round RT-PCR of the TCR CDR3. TCRdb redid the calling of the multiplex PCR reads with MiXCR, one entry per CDR3 protein. This table holds roughly 570,000 distinct CDR3 sequences, 35% to 55% found once. Sequenced: peripheral blood or thyroid tissue (not recorded which). These receptors were obtained from an adult woman with Graves' disease, either hyperthyroidism or ophthalmopathy (not recorded which).

Details on this clonotype: The CDR3 end shows no conserved phenylalanine or tryptophan, and so a read error is likely. The DNA is omitted, as the CDR3 cannot be located on it reliably, and the CDR3 follows TCRdb's listing. The CDR3 loop reads CSARGLRGYV. The genes are TRBV20-1 and TRBJ1-4; no DNA check was done on the table's D call, TRBD1. CDR1 is DFQATT and CDR2 is SNEGSKA in the germline V gene (reference sequence). Ends included, the CDR3 has 10 residues.

The chain links TRBV10-1 to TRBJ2-7; D unresolved. Germline CDR1 is WNHNN and CDR2 is SYGVQD (reference sequence). The V end lost 0 bases, the J end lost 3 bases, and 6 bases lay between the germline ends. The length of the CDR3 is 13 residues. CDR3 residues: CASSESSSYEQYF. CDR3 in DNA: TGCGCCAGCAGTGAGTCCTCCAGCTACGAGCAGTACTTC.

This clonotype appeared a few times. Its ends do not fully match the called genes, so a read error is possible. The chain uses TRBV6-1 and TRBJ1-3; D gene ambiguous. This CDR3 is built from 14 residues. CDR1 is MNHNS, CDR2 SASEGT, per germline. CDR3 in amino acids: CASKSGSPGDTIYF. CDR3 nucleotides: TGTGCCAGCAAATCCGGGTCCCCTGGAGACACCATATATTTT.

The chain recombines TRBV28 with TRBJ1-2, with TRBD1 matching over 8 bases. From germline, CDR1 is MDHEN and CDR2 SYDVKM. With 1 base clipped from V and 4 bases from J, the junction kept 17 bases outside the gene matches. There are 19 residues in the CDR3. The CDR3 is CASSLFKSPRDRRIYGYTF. CDR3 DNA sequence: TGTGCCAGCAGTTTATTTAAAAGTCCAAGGGACAGGAGGATCTATGGCTACACCTTC.

This clonotype was detected only a few times. Here the CDR3 reads CASSEQWEQPSYEQYF. CDR3 in DNA: TGTGCCAGCAGCGAACAATGGGAGCAACCCTCCTACGAGCAGTACTTC. J is TRBJ2-7 and V is TRBV5-6, with D possibly being TRBD2 (5 bases). V was cut by 4 bases and J by 0 bases, with 17 bases left in between. Germline assignment: CDR1 SGHDT and CDR2 YYEEEE. The CDR3 totals 16 residues.